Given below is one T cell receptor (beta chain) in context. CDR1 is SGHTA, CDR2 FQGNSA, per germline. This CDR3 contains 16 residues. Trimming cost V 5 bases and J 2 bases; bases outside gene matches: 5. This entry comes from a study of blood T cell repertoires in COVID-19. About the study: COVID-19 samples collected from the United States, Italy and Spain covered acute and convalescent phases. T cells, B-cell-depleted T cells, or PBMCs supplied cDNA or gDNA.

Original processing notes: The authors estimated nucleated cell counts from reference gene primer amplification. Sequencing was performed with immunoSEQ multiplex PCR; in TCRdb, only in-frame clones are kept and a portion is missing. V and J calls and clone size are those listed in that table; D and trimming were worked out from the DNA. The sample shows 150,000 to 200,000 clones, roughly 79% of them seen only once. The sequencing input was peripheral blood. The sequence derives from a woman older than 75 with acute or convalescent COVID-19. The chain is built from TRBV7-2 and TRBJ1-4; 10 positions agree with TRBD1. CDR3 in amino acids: CASSAGTGATNEKLFF. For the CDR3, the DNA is TGTGCCAGCAGCGCCGGGACAGGGGCGACTAATGAAAAACTGTTTTTT.